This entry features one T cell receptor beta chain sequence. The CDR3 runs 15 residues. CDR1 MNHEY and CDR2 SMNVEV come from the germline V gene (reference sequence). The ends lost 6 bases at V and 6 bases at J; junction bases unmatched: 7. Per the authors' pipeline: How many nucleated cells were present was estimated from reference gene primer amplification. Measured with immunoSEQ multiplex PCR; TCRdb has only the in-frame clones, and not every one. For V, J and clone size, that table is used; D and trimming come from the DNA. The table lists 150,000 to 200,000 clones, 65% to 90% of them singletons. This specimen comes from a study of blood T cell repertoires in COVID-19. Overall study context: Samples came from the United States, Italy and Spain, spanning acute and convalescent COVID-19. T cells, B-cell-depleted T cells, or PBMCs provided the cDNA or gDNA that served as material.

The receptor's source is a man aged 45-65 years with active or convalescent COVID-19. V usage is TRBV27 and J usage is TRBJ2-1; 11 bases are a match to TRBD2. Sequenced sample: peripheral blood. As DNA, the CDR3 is TGTGCCAGCAGGAGATCCCTAGCGGGAGGCAATGAGCAGTTCTTC. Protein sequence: CASRRSLAGGNEQFF.